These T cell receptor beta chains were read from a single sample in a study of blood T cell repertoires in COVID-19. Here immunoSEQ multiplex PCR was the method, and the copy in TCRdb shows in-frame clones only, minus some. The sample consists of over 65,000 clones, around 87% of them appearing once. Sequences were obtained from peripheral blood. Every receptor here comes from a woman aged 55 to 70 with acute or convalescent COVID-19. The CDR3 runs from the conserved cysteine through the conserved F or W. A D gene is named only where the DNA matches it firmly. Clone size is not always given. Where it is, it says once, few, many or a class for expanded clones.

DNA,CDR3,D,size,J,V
TGTGCCAGCAGCTTAGCGCGTGCGGGGGGGCGGGAGACCCAGTACTTC,CASSLARAGGRETQYF,TRBD2,once,TRBJ2-5,TRBV7-2
TGTGCCAGCTGGGCTTTGGACAGGTCCCCGTCATTACTGTTTTTT,CASWALDRSPSLLFF,TRBD1,-,TRBJ1-4,TRBV18
TGTGCCAGCAGCTTAGGCAGAAGCGGTGAGCAGTTCTTC,CASSLGRSGEQFF,-,-,TRBJ2-1,TRBV11-2
TGCGCCAGCAGCCACCGTGACAGTGCAACTAATGAAAAACTGTTTTTT,CASSHRDSATNEKLFF,-,-,TRBJ1-4,TRBV4-1
TGCGCCAGCAGCTCGGAACCGGGACTAGGGGGGGATGGCTACACCTTC,CASSSEPGLGGDGYTF,-,-,TRBJ1-2,TRBV5-1
TGTGCCAGCAGCTTTAACCGGTTGAGGAATTCACCCCTCCACTTT,CASSFNRLRNSPLHF,-,few,TRBJ1-6,TRBV5-6
TGTGCCAGCAGTGAAAGTTGGGAGTCCCTCCAGTATTTT,CASSESWESLQYF,-,once,TRBJ2-3,TRBV6-1
TGTGCCAGCAGTTACTCGGAGGGGGCGGGTGTTGAAAAACTGTTTTTT,CASSYSEGAGVEKLFF,TRBD1,-,TRBJ1-4,TRBV6-5
TGTGCCATCAGCCCTAGGGACAGGGATATGGTAGATACGCAGTATTTT,CAISPRDRDMVDTQYF,TRBD1,-,TRBJ2-3,TRBV10-3
TGTGCCAGCAGTTCCGGACAGGCCAATCAGCCCCAGCATTTT,CASSSGQANQPQHF,TRBD1,-,TRBJ1-5,TRBV5-6
TGTGCCAGTAGTATGGGAGACTATGGCTACACCTTC,CASSMGDYGYTF,-,-,TRBJ1-2,TRBV19
TGTGCCAGCAGTGCTTCTGCAGCGGGAGCTTACAATGAGCAGTTCTTC,CASSASAAGAYNEQFF,TRBD2,-,TRBJ2-1,TRBV6-4
TGTGCCAGTAACCGCGGGACTGAGAATGAGCAGTTCTTC,CASNRGTENEQFF,-,-,TRBJ2-1,TRBV19
TGTGCCAGCAGCCGACAGGGGTATTCACCCCTCCACTTT,CASSRQGYSPLHF,TRBD1,once,TRBJ1-6,TRBV6-5
TGTGCCACCAGTACACAGGGGCGTGATGAGCAGTTCTTC,CATSTQGRDEQFF,TRBD1,-,TRBJ2-1,TRBV15
TGTGCCACCCTAGGACAGAACACCGGGGAGCTGTTTTTT,CATLGQNTGELFF,-,-,TRBJ2-2,TRBV19
TGTGCCAGCAGTGCGAGGGGACAGGGGACCGATACGCAGTATTTT,CASSARGQGTDTQYF,TRBD1,-,TRBJ2-3,TRBV28
TGTGCCAGCAGGGAGACAGGGAGTAACTATGGCTACACCTTC,CASRETGSNYGYTF,TRBD1,few,TRBJ1-2,TRBV28
TGTGCCAGCACTCGAGGGACAGACAACACTGAAGCTTTCTTT,CASTRGTDNTEAFF,TRBD1,-,TRBJ1-1,TRBV2
TGCGCCAGCAGCTTGGCGCGGGGTTTGCCAGATACGCAGTATTTT,CASSLARGLPDTQYF,-,-,TRBJ2-3,TRBV5-1
TGTGCCAGCAGTGTAAACTGGTATCAAGAGACCCAGTACTTC,CASSVNWYQETQYF,-,-,TRBJ2-5,TRBV7-8
TGTGCCAGCAGCTGGGGGCAAGGGGAGCTGTTTTTT,CASSWGQGELFF,-,-,TRBJ2-2,TRBV5-8
TGCGCCAGCAGCTTCCGGGACAGGGGTCCACCCCTCCACTTT,CASSFRDRGPPLHF,TRBD1,-,TRBJ1-6,TRBV5-1
TGTGCCAGCCGGGAGGGTATGGGTGAAGCTTTCTTT,CASREGMGEAFF,-,-,TRBJ1-1,TRBV2
TGTGCCACCAGTCGGGGTGATGAGCAGTTCTTC,CATSRGDEQFF,-,-,TRBJ2-1,TRBV24-1
TGTGCCAGCAGCCAAGTAGGGGGCGCCGACTATGGCTACACCTTC,CASSQVGGADYGYTF,TRBD1,-,TRBJ1-2,TRBV4-2
TGTGCCAGTACCCTAAGGGGTTCAGGGCAGCCCCAGCATTTT,CASTLRGSGQPQHF,-,-,TRBJ1-5,TRBV19
TGTGCCAGCAGTCCCGAAAGGCTAGCGGGGCGTGATGAGCAGTTCTTC,CASSPERLAGRDEQFF,TRBD2,-,TRBJ2-1,TRBV3-1/TRBV3-2
TGTGCCAGCAGCTCCAGGACGGGGGGAGGGCACAATGAGCAGTTCTTC,CASSSRTGGGHNEQFF,TRBD2,-,TRBJ2-1,TRBV3-1/TRBV3-2
TGTGCCAGCAGCATGACCGGGACAAATGCCGCAGATACGCAGTATTTT,CASSMTGTNAADTQYF,-,-,TRBJ2-3,TRBV11-3
TGTGCCAGCGCTCCGGGGGGGCCGAGGACAGATACGCAGTATTTT,CASAPGGPRTDTQYF,TRBD2,-,TRBJ2-3,TRBV3-1/TRBV3-2
TGTGCCAGCAGCATCATGACTACCTCTAGCACAGATACGCAGTATTTT,CASSIMTTSSTDTQYF,-,-,TRBJ2-3,TRBV11-2
TGTGCCAGCTCACCCAAGGGGGCGAGCACTGAAGCTTTCTTT,CASSPKGASTEAFF,TRBD1,-,TRBJ1-1,TRBV18
TGTGCCAGCGGGACAGAATACACTGAAGCTTTCTTT,CASGTEYTEAFF,TRBD1,few,TRBJ1-1,TRBV2
TGTGCCAGCAGTCACTTGGGGGGGAACAATTCACCCCTCCACTTT,CASSHLGGNNSPLHF,-,-,TRBJ1-6,TRBV6-5
TGTGCCATCAGTGCCGGGGGGGCCTATGAGACCCAGTACTTC,CAISAGGAYETQYF,TRBD2,-,TRBJ2-5,TRBV10-3
TGTGCCAGCAGTTTTCTGGGAGGACAGGCGAATGAAAAACTGTTTTTT,CASSFLGGQANEKLFF,TRBD1,-,TRBJ1-4,TRBV6-5
TGTGCCAGCAGCCAAGGGGGCCATTCTAACTATGGCTACACCTTC,CASSQGGHSNYGYTF,-,-,TRBJ1-2,TRBV3-1/TRBV3-2
TGTGCCAGCAGGACAGGAACGAACACCGGGGAGCTGTTTTTT,CASRTGTNTGELFF,-,-,TRBJ2-2,TRBV27
TGTGCCAGGACAGGGGTACAAACCGGGGAGCTGTTTTTT,CARTGVQTGELFF,TRBD1,-,TRBJ2-2,TRBV2
TGTGCCAGCAGTTTATACAGGACAGGGGACGGCTACACCTTC,CASSLYRTGDGYTF,TRBD1,once,TRBJ1-2,TRBV28
TGTGCCAGCAGTGAATTGGGACAGGGCCCCGGGGAGCTGTTTTTT,CASSELGQGPGELFF,TRBD1,-,TRBJ2-2,TRBV6-1
TGTGCCTGGGAGCCTAGGGACAGCAGCCAAGAGACCCAGTACTTC,CAWEPRDSSQETQYF,TRBD1,-,TRBJ2-5,TRBV30
TGCGCCAGCAAAATAGCGGGGGAGAACAATGAGCAGTTCTTC,CASKIAGENNEQFF,TRBD2,-,TRBJ2-1,TRBV5-1
TGTGCCAGCAGCTGGGGAGGCGGAGCTTTCTTT,CASSWGGGAFF,-,-,TRBJ1-1,TRBV7-2
TGTGCCAGCAGCTCACAGGGGTCCACTAATGAAAAACTGTTTTTT,CASSSQGSTNEKLFF,TRBD1,-,TRBJ1-4,TRBV7-6
TGTGCCAGCAGCCCTAGCGGAAACACTGAAGCTTTCTTT,CASSPSGNTEAFF,-,few,TRBJ1-1,TRBV7-3
TGTGCCAGCAGCGAGACTAGCGGGAACACCGGGGAGCTGTTTTTT,CASSETSGNTGELFF,TRBD2,-,TRBJ2-2,TRBV9
TGTGCCAGCAGCTTGTCGTCACCGGTGCGGGACTATGGCTACACCTTC,CASSLSSPVRDYGYTF,-,-,TRBJ1-2,TRBV5-6
TGCGCCAGCAGCTTGCAAGGGGACACCTACAATGAGCAGTTCTTC,CASSLQGDTYNEQFF,-,once,TRBJ2-1,TRBV5-1
TGTGCCAGCTCACCACCGAGTAACACCGGGGAGCTGTTTTTT,CASSPPSNTGELFF,-,few,TRBJ2-2,TRBV18
TGTGCCAGTAGTATAGTGGGCGGGAGGGGCACCGGGGAGCTGTTTTTT,CASSIVGGRGTGELFF,TRBD2,-,TRBJ2-2,TRBV19